The source of this TCR beta chain is a study of beta chain features in type 1 diabetes. This CDR3 has 14 residues. Looked up from germline, CDR1 is SEHNR and CDR2 is FQNEAQ (reference sequence). V shed 5 bases and J shed 0 bases, with 9 bases lying between them. Findings and caveats of the study: All four CD4+ subsets of Type 1 diabetes patients contained TCRB CDR3s that were moderately but significantly shorter.

On this clone: Its antigen is currently unknown.

Reverse transcription of all isolated RNA meant that expressed TCRB transcripts were sequenced. Using immunoSEQ multiplex PCR, the repertoire was profiled, and TCRdb retains in-frame clones only, with some absent. Of around 430,000 clones listed, approximately 31% are singletons. Sequencing was done on a sample of naive CD4+ T cells from blood. The clonotype was recovered from a man aged 18 to 30 in good health. The chain uses TRBV7-9 and TRBJ2-3; D unresolved. Here the CDR3 reads CASSKTTSTDTQYF. The CDR3 DNA sequence: TGTGCCAGCAGCAAGACGACTAGCACAGATACGCAGTATTTT.